These 24 T cell receptor beta chains came from one sample sequenced in a study of CD4+ T cells in melanoma. TCRdb's table, derived via immunoSEQ multiplex PCR, lists solely in-frame clones and lacks some. There are nearly 50,000 clones in the sample; roughly 89% occur only once, and 10% to 15% lies in the top ten. The sequenced material came from peripheral blood. The receptors here all came from a human donor with melanoma.

This clone occurred a few times. This sequence joins TRBV7-9 and TRBJ1-4, with D perhaps TRBD1 (5 bases). This CDR3 is built from 16 residues. Looked up from germline, CDR1 is SEHNR and CDR2 is FQNEAQ (reference sequence). V lost 4 bases and J lost 7, with 19 bases in between. The CDR3: CASSSDSGGGGEKLFF. DNA for the CDR3: TGTGCCAGCAGCTCCGACTCGGGGGGGGGAGGTGAAAAACTGTTTTTT.

The chain combines TRBV4-1 with TRBJ2-2; 11 bases agree with TRBD1. The length of the CDR3 is 18 residues. Germline V gene data show CDR1 as MGHRA and CDR2 as YSYEKL. V was pared by 0 bases and J by 4 bases, with 7 bases of the junction left unmatched. CDR3: CASSQEGQGALGTGELFF. DNA of the CDR3: TGCGCCAGCAGCCAAGAAGGACAGGGGGCGCTTGGCACCGGGGAGCTGTTTTTT.

This clone was found a few times. V and J are TRBV10-2 and TRBJ2-5, with D possibly being TRBD1 (6 bases). From germline, CDR1 is WSHSY and CDR2 SAAADI. The ends were cut back, 0 bases at V and 4 bases at J, with 12 bases in the middle. The CDR3 consists of 15 residues. In DNA form, the CDR3 reads TGCGCCAGCAGTGAGTCTACGAGGGGGAGAGAGACCCAGTACTTC. It is translated as CASSESTRGRETQYF.

The chain joins TRBV4-1 to TRBJ2-1; 8 bases agree with TRBD2. V gave up 3 bases and J gave up 9 bases; unmatched junction bases: 10. CDR1 is MGHRA and CDR2 is YSYEKL in the germline V gene. This CDR3 region has 15 residues. The CDR3 reads CASSQTPGGAIEQFF. The CDR3 DNA is TGCGCCAGCAGCCAGACTCCCGGGGGGGCCATTGAGCAGTTCTTC.

This clone was recorded once. The J gene is TRBJ1-4, the V gene TRBV19; 7 positions agree with TRBD1. The CDR3 covers 15 residues. Germline assignment: CDR1 LNHDA and CDR2 SQIVND (reference sequence). Trimming at V came to 6 bases and at J to 0 bases, leaving 4 bases not matched to a gene. DNA of the CDR3: TGTGCCAGTAGCCGGGACAGATCAACTAATGAAAAACTGTTTTTT. Amino acids: CASSRDRSTNEKLFF. The full variable domain, rest sourced from reference TRBV19 and TRBJ1-4, is DGGITQSPKYLFRKEGQNVTLSCEQNLNHDAMYWYRQDPGQGLRLIYYSQIVNDFQKGDIAEGYSVSREKKESFPLTVTSAQKNPTAFYLCASSRDRSTNEKLFFGSGTQLSVL.

The chain combines TRBV27 with TRBJ1-1; possibly TRBD1 for D (6 bases). The V end was cut by 5 bases, the J end by 1 base, with 8 bases between. Germline CDR1 reads MNHEY; CDR2 reads SMNVEV (reference sequence). This CDR3 comprises 13 residues. The chain's CDR3 is CASSGGKNTEAFF. Written as DNA, the CDR3 is TGTGCCAGCAGTGGGGGCAAGAACACTGAAGCTTTCTTT.

The chain combines TRBV7-2 with TRBJ2-3; 8 bases are shared with TRBD2. V was pared by 5 bases and J by 5 bases, with 12 bases of the junction left unmatched. CDR1 is SGHTA and CDR2 is FQGNSA in the germline V gene. The CDR3 length is 16 residues. Here the CDR3 reads CASSPTLAGGRDTQYF. The CDR3 nucleotides are TGTGCCAGCAGCCCAACGTTGGCGGGGGGAAGAGATACGCAGTATTTT.

In its sample, this clone was seen once. The gene calls are TRBV18 and TRBJ2-3, with D possibly TRBD2 on 5 matching bases. The CDR3 covers 13 residues. From germline, CDR1 is KGHSH and CDR2 LQKENI. The V end was cut by 2 bases, the J end by 4 bases, with 7 bases between. CDR3 protein: CASSPGGPDTQYF. In nucleotides, the CDR3 is TGTGCCAGCTCACCAGGCGGGCCAGATACGCAGTATTTT.

V is TRBV4-2 and J is TRBJ2-7, with 8 bases aligning to TRBD1. Germline values: CDR1 LGHNA, CDR2 YNFKEQ. The CDR3 sequence is 14 residues long. With V trimmed by 3 bases and J by 2 bases, 3 bases remained unmatched. In DNA, the CDR3 is TGTGCCAGCAGCCAGGGGACAGGAACCTACGAGCAGTACTTC. Protein: CASSQGTGTYEQYF.

The rearrangement joins TRBV11-3 to TRBJ1-4; TRBD1 matches at 8 bases. With V trimmed by 0 bases and J by 7 bases, 10 bases remained unmatched. Germline CDR1 and CDR2: SGHNT and YENEEA. The CDR3 has 17 residues. The CDR3 protein is CASSLELTGQGSEKLFF. The CDR3 DNA is TGTGCCAGCAGCTTAGAACTTACCGGACAGGGAAGTGAAAAACTGTTTTTT.

The genes are TRBV27 and TRBJ1-1, with 7 bases that match TRBD1. Germline trimming cut 4 bases from V and 4 bases from J; bases unmatched to any gene: 6. Per the germline V gene, CDR1 is MNHEY and CDR2 is SMNVEV (reference sequence). The CDR3 contains 14 residues. CDR3 protein: CASSSNTGATEAFF. In nucleotides, the CDR3 is TGTGCCAGCAGTTCCAACACAGGGGCCACTGAAGCTTTCTTT.

CDR3 nucleotides: TGTGCCTGGAGTGATCTGGTGAACACTGAAGCTTTCTTT. This sequence encodes CAWSDLVNTEAFF. The rearrangement uses TRBV30 and TRBJ1-1; D unclear. V lost 1 base and J lost 0, with 6 bases in between. Germline CDR1 and CDR2: GTSNPN and SVGIG (reference sequence). This CDR3 has 13 residues.

The chain joins TRBV4-1 to TRBJ1-4; the D is unclear. CDR1 is MGHRA and CDR2 is YSYEKL in the germline V gene. The ends were cut back, 1 base at V and 0 bases at J, with 6 bases in the middle. The length of the CDR3 is 15 residues. CDR3 nucleotides: TGCGCCAGCAGCCAAGCGGCAACAACTAATGAAAAACTGTTTTTT. Amino acid sequence: CASSQAATTNEKLFF.

The genes are TRBV2 and TRBJ1-2; TRBD1 matches at 7 bases. Germline V gene lookup returns CDR1 SNHLY and CDR2 FYNNEI. The J segment lost 7 bases and the V segment lost 9 bases, leaving 14 bases of the junction unmatched. The CDR3 runs to 14 residues. The CDR3 here is CARGDSAAKSGYTF. The CDR3 DNA reads TGTGCCAGGGGGGACAGCGCCGCCAAGTCTGGCTACACCTTC.

V usage is TRBV19 and J usage is TRBJ1-3, with 8 bases identical to TRBD1. The CDR3 has 17 amino acids. With V trimmed by 3 bases and J by 2 bases, 9 bases remained unmatched. Looked up from germline, CDR1 is LNHDA and CDR2 is SQIVND (reference sequence). CDR3 in DNA: TGTGCCAGTAGTATCTTTCTGACGACAGGGGCTGGAAACACCATATATTTT. Protein product: CASSIFLTTGAGNTIYF.

The chain carries TRBV4-2 and TRBJ2-3, with D perhaps being TRBD1 or TRBD2 (5 bases each). The CDR3 is 18 residues long. V was shortened by 0 bases and J by 0 bases, with 16 bases between the two germline ends. Germline-derived CDR1 and CDR2 are LGHNA and YNFKEQ. The CDR3 DNA follows: TGTGCCAGCAGCCAAGATTGGGGTACGGGGACCAGCACAGATACGCAGTATTTT. Translated, it gives CASSQDWGTGTSTDTQYF.

J is TRBJ2-4 and V is TRBV14; D gene uncertain. Germline V gene sequence: CDR1 SGHDN, CDR2 FVKESK. V was pared by 5 bases and J by 0 bases, with 8 bases between. CDR3 length equals 14 residues. As DNA, the CDR3 is TGTGCCAGCAGCGACCAGGTAGCCAAAAACATTCAGTACTTC. Protein product: CASSDQVAKNIQYF.

The chain recombines TRBV5-1 with TRBJ2-1; 8 bases fit TRBD2. Germline CDR1 is SGHRS and CDR2 is YFSETQ. This CDR3 has 15 amino acids. Trimming removed 3 bases from V and 6 bases from J; junction bases left unmatched: 8. The CDR3 DNA reads TGCGCCAGCAGCTACCGGGGGGGCGGAGTCAATGAGCAGTTCTTC. Encoded protein: CASSYRGGGVNEQFF.

V and J are TRBV7-2 and TRBJ2-2; D is possibly TRBD1 or TRBD2 (5 bases each). CDR3 length: 15 amino acids. Germline CDR1 SGHTA, CDR2 FQGNSA. V was trimmed by 5 bases and J by 5 bases, leaving 15 bases between them. The CDR3 is CASSRGVWGTGELFF. CDR3 sequence (DNA): TGTGCCAGCAGCCGGGGCGTATGGGGGACCGGGGAGCTGTTTTTT.

The chain has TRBV2 and TRBJ2-2; D call uncertain. The V and J ends lost 3 bases and 3 bases respectively, with 2 bases between them. The CDR3 spans 12 residues. Germline assignment: CDR1 SNHLY and CDR2 FYNNEI. CDR3 region: CASSDHTGELFF. The CDR3 DNA sequence: TGTGCCAGCAGTGACCACACCGGGGAGCTGTTTTTT.

The genes are TRBV14 and TRBJ2-6, with D hard to call. Per the germline V gene, CDR1 is SGHDN and CDR2 is FVKESK. CDR3 length: 16 amino acids. V was cut by 1 base and J by 0 bases, with 7 bases left in between. CDR3 residues: CASSQALSSGANVLTF. The DNA for the CDR3 is TGTGCCAGCAGCCAAGCTTTGAGCTCTGGGGCCAACGTCCTGACTTTC.

The chain recombines TRBV29-1 with TRBJ1-2; D unclear. This CDR3 spans 11 amino acids. Germline V gives CDR1 SQVTM, CDR2 ANQGSEA. Trimming took 5 bases from V and 4 from J, leaving 8 bases between them. The CDR3 protein is CSVNVAYGYTF. The DNA of the CDR3 is TGCAGCGTTAACGTCGCCTATGGCTACACCTTC.

The chain couples TRBV4-3 to TRBJ1-1; D remains ambiguous. The CDR3 is 13 residues long. Trimming took off 1 base at V and 8 bases at J, with 11 bases between the two ends. Germline CDR1 LGHNA, CDR2 YSLEER. The CDR3 DNA reads as TGCGCCAGCAGCCAAGGTTACACGAACGAAGCTTTCTTT. Its protein is CASSQGYTNEAFF.

CDR3 sequence reads: CASSLGLGPNTEAFF. CDR3 nucleotide sequence: TGTGCCAGCAGCTTAGGTTTAGGGCCGAACACTGAAGCTTTCTTT. V gene TRBV7-6 combines with J gene TRBJ1-1; D remains ambiguous. This CDR3 comprises 15 residues. V was cut by 1 base and J by 1 base, with 10 bases left in between. Germline-derived CDR1 and CDR2 are SGHVS and FNYEAQ.